The present entry profiles one T cell receptor beta chain with its context. At one end the junction does not follow the germline gene, possibly because of a read error. These data are taken from a study of CD8+CD57+ T cells in acquired aplastic anemia. Germline CDR1 SGHDN, CDR2 FVKESK. The CDR3 spans 16 residues. CDR3 and TCR beta VDJ profiling relied on genomic DNA as the template. TCRdb analysed the reads with MiXCR anew, one entry per CDR3 protein. The sample contains about 210,000 distinct CDR3 sequences, roughly 35% of which appear only once. This chain uses TRBV14 with TRBJ2-3, with D perhaps matching TRBD1 (6 bases). The source material was sorted CD4+, CD8+, or CD8+CD57+ T cells (not recorded which) from PBMCs. The origin of this receptor is a human donor in good health, serving as a control. CDR3 sequence: CAGSHFTDSRYNTQYF. In DNA, the CDR3 is TGTGCCGGCAGCCACTTTACGGACAGCCGGTATAATACGCAGTATTTT.